Described below is a single TCR beta chain sequence and its context. What it recognizes is unknown. This entry belongs to a study of response to subunit inactivated influenza vaccine. Study-wide findings and caveats: Each seasonal influenza vaccination, the authors suggested, recruits few new T cells.

CDR1 and CDR2 (germline): SGHVS, FQNEAQ. Deletions cut 0 bases from V and 5 bases from J, with 14 bases between. The CDR3 length is 16 residues. TCRdb fed the RT-PCR reads into MiXCR, producing one record per CDR3 protein. The sample includes more than 700,000 distinct CDR3 sequences, 21% seen only once; the top ten take around 9.6%. The origin of this receptor is a man in his fifties or sixties who received an inactivated influenza vaccine. This chain joins TRBV7-8 and TRBJ2-1, with no clear D. The sample was PBMCs from blood, taken 4 to 6 days after vaccination. CDR3 DNA sequence: TGTGCCAGCAGCTTAGCGCCCGGTCCATTGCACAATGAGCAGTTCTTC. It is translated as CASSLAPGPLHNEQFF. Complete variable domain (other parts from reference TRBV7-8 and TRBJ2-1): GAGVSQSPRYKVAKRGQDVALRCDPISGHVSLFWYQQALGQGPEFLTYFQNEAQLDKSGLPSDRFFAERPEGSVSTLKIQRTQQEDSAVYLCASSLAPGPLHNEQFFGPGTRLTVL.